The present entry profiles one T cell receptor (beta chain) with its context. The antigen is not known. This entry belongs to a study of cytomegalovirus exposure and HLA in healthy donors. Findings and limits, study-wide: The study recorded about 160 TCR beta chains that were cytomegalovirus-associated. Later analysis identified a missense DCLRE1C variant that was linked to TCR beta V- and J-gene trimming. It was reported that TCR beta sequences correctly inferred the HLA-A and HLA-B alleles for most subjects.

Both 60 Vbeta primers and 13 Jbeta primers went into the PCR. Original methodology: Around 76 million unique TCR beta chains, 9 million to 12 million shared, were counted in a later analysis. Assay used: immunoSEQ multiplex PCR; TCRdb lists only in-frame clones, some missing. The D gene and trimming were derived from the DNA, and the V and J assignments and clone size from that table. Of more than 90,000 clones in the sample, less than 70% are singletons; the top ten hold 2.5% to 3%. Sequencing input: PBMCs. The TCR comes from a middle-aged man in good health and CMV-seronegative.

CDR3 sequence: CASSPTLAGKNEQFF. In nucleotides, the CDR3 is TGTGCCAGCTCACCGACACTAGCGGGAAAGAATGAGCAGTTCTTC. This chain links TRBV18 with TRBJ2-1, with 10 bases fitting TRBD2. The CDR3 spans 15 residues. J gave up 7 bases and V 3 bases, and 6 bases lay outside the gene matches. Germline CDR1 and CDR2: KGHSH and LQKENI.